The 31 T cell receptor beta chains below were found in one sample sequenced in a study of control samples from healthy donors and cancer patients. The repertoire was sequenced with immunoSEQ multiplex PCR; TCRdb's copy has only in-frame clones and lacks some. The sample yields approximately 150,000 clones, 89% seen once. The specimen sequenced was PBMCs. Receptors originate from a middle-aged man with head and neck cancer.

The rearrangement joins TRBV7-2 to TRBJ2-2; 15 nucleotides agree with TRBD2. The germline V gene encodes CDR1 SGHTA and CDR2 FQGNSA. CDR3 size: 16 residues. Trimming took 6 bases from V and 6 from J; bases not matched to a gene: 5. The CDR3 nucleotides read TGTGCCAGCAGACAAGGACTAGCGGGAGGGCCCGGGGAGCTGTTTTTT. It yields the protein CASRQGLAGGPGELFF.

The chain carries TRBV6-6 and TRBJ2-1; D is possibly TRBD2 (5 bases). Germline values: CDR1 MNHNY, CDR2 SVGAGI (reference sequence). V gave up 0 bases and J gave up 7 bases, with 10 bases separating them. There are 14 residues in the CDR3. The CDR3 spells CASSYSSGGNEQFF. CDR3 DNA: TGTGCCAGCAGTTACTCGTCAGGAGGAAATGAGCAGTTCTTC.

CDR3 in amino acids: CASPLRFGLSPSGYTF. DNA of the CDR3: TGTGCTAGCCCTTTACGGTTTGGTCTCTCACCTTCTGGCTACACCTTC. The chain is built from TRBV7-7 and TRBJ1-2; D is unresolved. CDR1 is SSHAT, CDR2 FNYEAQ, per germline (reference sequence). This CDR3 has 16 residues.

This clone was seen more than once but under ten times. This chain links TRBV10-1 with TRBJ2-5; tentatively, D is TRBD1 or TRBD2 (5 bases each). Germline CDR1 and CDR2: WNHNN and SYGVQD (reference sequence). The ends were cut back, 8 bases at V and 0 bases at J, with 13 bases in the middle. This CDR3 is 14 amino acids long. The CDR3 region is CASGSGTYQETQYF. The CDR3 DNA is TGCGCCAGCGGCTCCGGGACCTACCAAGAGACCCAGTACTTC.

This chain connects TRBV6-6 to TRBJ1-2; a weak D match, TRBD1 (5 bases). Germline assignment: CDR1 MNHNY and CDR2 SVGAGI (reference sequence). Trimming left V 4 bases short and J 2 bases short, with 14 bases between. CDR3 length: 15 residues. The CDR3 DNA follows: TGTGCCAGCAGTTTGTCGGGACGGTCAAACTATGGCTACACCTTC. This gives the protein CASSLSGRSNYGYTF.

The V and J genes are TRBV14 and TRBJ2-2, with D unresolved. Trimming stripped 2 bases from V and 4 bases from J, with 5 bases between. The CDR3 is 13 residues long. CDR1 SGHDN and CDR2 FVKESK come from the germline V gene. CDR3 protein: CASSQHPTGELFF. The CDR3 nucleotides read TGTGCCAGCAGCCAACACCCCACCGGGGAGCTGTTTTTT.

This clone was recorded only once. The chain recombines TRBV30 with TRBJ2-1, with TRBD2 identical over 9 bases. The CDR3 runs to 17 residues. Losses at the gene ends were 1 base for V and 4 bases for J; bases not matched to a gene: 11. From germline, CDR1 is GTSNPN and CDR2 SVGIG (reference sequence). The CDR3 DNA is TGTGCCTGGAGTGCGGGGCGGGGGGGCTTCCCGTACAATGAGCAGTTCTTC. Encoded protein: CAWSAGRGGFPYNEQFF. Variable domain in full (rest from reference TRBV30 and TRBJ2-1): SQTIHQWPATLVQPVGSPLSLECTVEGTSNPNLYWYRQAAGRGLQLLFYSVGIGQISSEVPQNLSASRPQDRQFILSSKKLLLSDSGFYLCAWSAGRGGFPYNEQFFGPGTRLTVL.

The J gene is TRBJ1-4, the V gene TRBV7-2; no firm D call. Germline lookup yields CDR1 SGHTA and CDR2 FQGNSA. The V and J ends lost 5 bases and 4 bases respectively, with 5 bases between them. This CDR3 region has 12 residues. For the CDR3, the DNA is TGTGCCAGCAGCCCGATTAATGAAAAACTGTTTTTT. Protein: CASSPINEKLFF.

The V gene is TRBV27, the J gene TRBJ2-7; D not resolved. Germline V gene data show CDR1 as MNHEY and CDR2 as SMNVEV (reference sequence). The V end was cut by 3 bases, the J end by 5 bases, with 14 bases between. The CDR3 runs 14 residues. The CDR3 sequence: CASSLNQVLNEQYF. The CDR3 nucleotides read TGTGCCAGCAGTTTGAACCAGGTTCTCAACGAGCAGTACTTC.

The chain links TRBV9 to TRBJ1-2; D is unresolved. Germline values: CDR1 SGDLS, CDR2 YYNGEE. Deletions cut 3 bases from V and 3 bases from J, with 9 bases between. The CDR3 contains 13 residues. The CDR3 region has the DNA TGTGCCAGCAGCGCATCGGACGACTATGGCTACACCTTC. Protein product: CASSASDDYGYTF.

The V and J genes are TRBV18 and TRBJ1-6, with 7 bases aligning to TRBD1. Germline CDR1 and CDR2: KGHSH and LQKENI. The CDR3 is 15 residues long. Trimming at V came to 0 bases and at J to 7 bases, leaving 3 bases not matched to a gene. The CDR3 spells CASSPPGQKNSPLHF. The CDR3 bases are TGTGCCAGCTCACCACCGGGACAGAAAAATTCACCCCTCCACTTT.

This clone was seen a handful of times. This rearrangement joins TRBV4-1 to TRBJ1-1; 7 bases map to TRBD1. The germline gives CDR1 MGHRA, CDR2 YSYEKL. The CDR3 covers 16 residues. V gave up 3 bases and J gave up 5 bases; unmatched junction bases: 12. The CDR3 reads CASSHFLRGRGTEAFF. In DNA form, the CDR3 reads TGCGCCAGCAGCCATTTTTTAAGGGGGCGTGGGACTGAAGCTTTCTTT.

J is TRBJ1-1 and V is TRBV4-1; a possible D gene is TRBD1 (6 bases). Between the trimmed V and J ends, which lost 1 base and 1 base, there was a span of 13 bases. Germline V gives CDR1 MGHRA, CDR2 YSYEKL. This CDR3 has 16 amino acids. The CDR3 DNA reads TGCGCCAGCAGCCAAGTACACGACAGGCGGAACACTGAAGCTTTCTTT. Residues: CASSQVHDRRNTEAFF.

The chain combines TRBV3-1 (or the pseudogene TRBV3-2) with TRBJ1-6, with D possibly TRBD1 on 5 matching bases. The CDR3 is made up of 18 amino acids. Germline values: CDR1 LGHDT, CDR2 YNNKEL (reference sequence). V was trimmed by 4 bases and J by 4 bases, leaving 20 bases between them. The DNA of the CDR3 is TGTGCCAGCAGCCCCGACCCGTGGCGGGGCGATTATAATTCACCCCTCCACTTT. As protein: CASSPDPWRGDYNSPLHF.

The rearrangement joins TRBV19 to TRBJ1-2; D possibly corresponds to TRBD1 (6 bases). V was clipped by 6 bases and J by 8 bases, with 13 bases between them. In germline, CDR1 is LNHDA, CDR2 SQIVND (reference sequence). The CDR3 extends over 12 amino acids. The CDR3 loop reads CASSMDSSGYTF. CDR3 DNA: TGTGCCAGTAGCATGGACAGTTCGGGCTACACCTTC.

This clone was observed a few times. The V gene is TRBV6-5, the J gene TRBJ2-1; 13 bases match TRBD2. The CDR3 is made up of 16 amino acids. Germline CDR1 reads MNHEY; CDR2 reads SVGAGI. Trimming at V came to 4 bases and at J to 6 bases, leaving 6 bases not matched to a gene. This chain's CDR3 is CASSSRTSGGRNEQFF. The CDR3 region has the DNA TGTGCCAGCAGTTCCCGGACTAGCGGGGGTCGCAATGAGCAGTTCTTC.

The chain links TRBV4-2 to TRBJ1-2; TRBD1 might be the D (5 bases). This CDR3 has 15 amino acids. Trimming pared 4 bases from V and 2 bases from J, leaving 14 bases between. CDR1 and CDR2 from the germline V gene are LGHNA and YNFKEQ. CDR3 nucleotide sequence: TGTGCCAGCAGCCCTAGCAGGGTCAGCAACTATGGCTACACCTTC. It yields the protein CASSPSRVSNYGYTF.

The chain links TRBV5-1 to TRBJ2-3; D not resolved. CDR1 and CDR2 from the germline V gene are SGHRS and YFSETQ. Trimming removed 0 bases from V and 4 bases from J, with 6 bases in between. This CDR3 spans 13 amino acids. The CDR3 DNA reads TGCGCCAGCAGCTTGGAGATGGCAGATACGCAGTATTTT. This sequence encodes CASSLEMADTQYF.

CDR3 sequence: CASSLVYAPSTDTQYF. DNA for the CDR3: TGTGCCAGTAGCCTCGTTTACGCTCCTAGCACAGATACGCAGTATTTT. The chain carries TRBV19 and TRBJ2-3; D uncertain. V was cut by 6 bases and J by 0 bases, with 16 bases left in between. Looked up from germline, CDR1 is LNHDA and CDR2 is SQIVND (reference sequence). This CDR3 region has 16 residues. Combining the CDR3 with reference TRBV19 and TRBJ2-3 gives the whole variable domain DGGITQSPKYLFRKEGQNVTLSCEQNLNHDAMYWYRQDPGQGLRLIYYSQIVNDFQKGDIAEGYSVSREKKESFPLTVTSAQKNPTAFYLCASSLVYAPSTDTQYFGPGTRLTVL.

The V gene is TRBV14, the J gene TRBJ1-1; D not resolved. Trimming removed 4 bases from V and 6 bases from J, with 15 bases in between. Germline lookup yields CDR1 SGHDN and CDR2 FVKESK. This CDR3 region has 14 residues. This chain's CDR3 is CASSLTQTWPEAFF. For the CDR3, the DNA is TGTGCCAGCAGCCTAACACAGACATGGCCTGAAGCTTTCTTT.

This clone has only one observation. The rearrangement joins TRBV2 to TRBJ2-3, with TRBD2 matching over 9 bases. This CDR3 region has 16 residues. Unmatched junction bases numbered 8, after V lost 5 bases and J lost 2 bases. The germline V gene encodes CDR1 SNHLY and CDR2 FYNNEI. CDR3 sequence reads: CASSPLTSGLTDTQYF. As DNA, the CDR3 is TGTGCCAGCAGTCCGTTGACTAGCGGACTCACAGATACGCAGTATTTT.

The CDR3 DNA is TGTGCCAGCAGCTTAGGGGGGAGGGTCTTCGGGGAAAAACTGTTTTTT. This encodes CASSLGGRVFGEKLFF. The chain has TRBV7-6 and TRBJ1-4; the D gene is possibly TRBD1 (5 bases). The CDR3 is 16 residues long. The ends were cut back, 1 base at V and 8 bases at J, with 17 bases in the middle. The germline V gene has CDR1 SGHVS and CDR2 FNYEAQ.

The chain is built from TRBV7-9 and TRBJ2-1; 10 bases are shared with TRBD2. The junction had 9 bases not matched to a gene; V was cut back by 5 bases and J by 8 bases. CDR3 size: 15 residues. Germline-derived CDR1 and CDR2 are SEHNR and FQNEAQ (reference sequence). In DNA form, the CDR3 reads TGTGCCAGCAGCCCTAGCGGGAGTTCATATCATGAGCAGTTCTTC. Its protein product is CASSPSGSSYHEQFF.

J is TRBJ2-2 and V is TRBV7-8; D may be TRBD1 or TRBD2 (5 bases each). The V gene lost 1 base and the J gene lost 5 bases, with 8 bases spanning the gap. This CDR3 region has 14 residues. Germline V gene lookup returns CDR1 SGHVS and CDR2 FQNEAQ. This chain's CDR3 is CASSLGGMTGELFF. The CDR3, as DNA: TGTGCCAGCAGCTTAGGGGGGATGACCGGGGAGCTGTTTTTT.

V gene TRBV6-5 combines with J gene TRBJ1-2; D gene uncertain. V gave up 2 bases and J gave up 4 bases, with 11 bases separating them. This CDR3 contains 14 residues. Germline V CDR1 and CDR2: MNHEY, SVGAGI. Written as DNA, the CDR3 is TGTGCCAGCAGTTACGCGTCGGTTCTCTATGGCTACACCTTC. It translates to CASSYASVLYGYTF.

The chain uses TRBV18 and TRBJ1-2, with TRBD1 identical over 9 bases. V lost 3 bases and J lost 0; bases outside the gene matches: 2. Per the germline V gene, CDR1 is KGHSH and CDR2 is LQKENI. The length of the CDR3 is 15 residues. This CDR3 is CASSPDRGTNYGYTF. In nucleotides, the CDR3 is TGTGCCAGCTCACCTGACAGGGGGACTAACTATGGCTACACCTTC. Full variable domain (outside the CDR3, taken from reference TRBV18 and TRBJ1-2): NAGVMQNPRHLVRRRGQEARLRCSPMKGHSHVYWYRQLPEEGLKFMVYLQKENIIDESGMPKERFSAEFPKEGPSILRIQQVVRGDSAAYFCASSPDRGTNYGYTFGSGTRLTVV.

This clone appeared once. The chain joins TRBV28 to TRBJ1-3, with D possibly matching TRBD1 (5 bases). The CDR3 covers 15 residues. Germline V gene lookup returns CDR1 MDHEN and CDR2 SYDVKM. V lost 5 bases to trimming and J lost 5 bases, with 16 bases between them. The CDR3 bases are TGTGCCAGCAGTCCGGTATTCCCAGGGCGAAACACCATATATTTT. It is translated as CASSPVFPGRNTIYF.

The J gene is TRBJ2-7, the V gene TRBV2; TRBD1 is a possible D gene (6 bases). From germline, CDR1 is SNHLY and CDR2 FYNNEI. V was trimmed by 5 bases and J by 4 bases, leaving 12 bases between them. This CDR3 is 13 amino acids long. The CDR3 nucleotides are TGTGCCAGCAGTCACAGGGTTGGTTACGAGCAGTACTTC. It yields the protein CASSHRVGYEQYF.

V usage is TRBV6-1 and J usage is TRBJ1-1; the D gene is possibly TRBD1 (5 bases). The CDR3 is 16 amino acids. The V gene lost 1 base and the J gene lost 0 bases, with 12 bases spanning the gap. The germline V gene has CDR1 MNHNS and CDR2 SASEGT. For the CDR3, the DNA is TGTGCCAGCAGTGAAGTGTTAGGGGCCCTGAACACTGAAGCTTTCTTT. Translating it yields CASSEVLGALNTEAFF.

This clone was seen only once. V gene TRBV6-1 combines with J gene TRBJ1-4, with TRBD1 as a possible D gene (6 bases). This CDR3 has 17 residues. The germline V and J ends were trimmed by 1 base and 8 bases, with 20 bases remaining between them. CDR1 is MNHNS and CDR2 is SASEGT in the germline V gene. This chain's CDR3 is CASSEDGGALVGEKLFF. The CDR3 DNA is TGTGCCAGCAGTGAAGACGGGGGGGCTCTGGTAGGGGAAAAACTGTTTTTT.

The chain carries TRBV11-2 and TRBJ1-2, with D perhaps TRBD1 (5 bases). CDR1 and CDR2 from the germline V gene are SGHAT and FQNNGV. This CDR3 spans 14 amino acids. V shed 2 bases and J shed 7 bases, with 14 bases lying between them. CDR3 sequence reads: CASSLSGRGLGYTF. As DNA, the CDR3 is TGTGCCAGCAGCTTAAGTGGGAGGGGTCTTGGCTACACCTTC.